This T cell receptor beta chain came from a study of T cells in Graves' hyperthyroidism and ophthalmopathy. Study-level points and caveats: Researchers found most expanded thyroid clonotypes above 0.001 in blood as well.

Germline V gene sequence: CDR1 SGHRS, CDR2 YFSETQ. The CDR3 is made up of 15 amino acids. J was trimmed by 0 bases and V by 0 bases; bases with no gene match: 3. As concerns this clonotype: Its antigen is unidentified.

The investigators amplified TCR beta CDR3 regions from RNA transcripts. First-round RT-PCR with HTBI primers amplified the TCR CDR3 region. TCRdb reprocessed the multiplex PCR reads with MiXCR, giving one entry per CDR3 protein. The sample yields about 770,000 distinct CDR3 sequences, 18% seen once. Hyperthyroidism was newly diagnosed in patients aged 18 to 65 (duration under 2 months). Diagnoses were made from clinical symptoms, serum measures (thyroxine and TRAb), thyroid ultrasound and orbital computed tomography. The sample of blood was obtained at first hyperthyroidism diagnosis (before any ophthalmopathy symptoms).

Material: blood. This TCR was sampled from a woman in her fifties or sixties with Graves' hyperthyroidism that later progressed to Graves' ophthalmopathy. This sequence joins TRBV5-1 and TRBJ2-7; 7 bases agree with TRBD1. In nucleotides, the CDR3 is TGCGCCAGCAGCTTGGCGGGACAGAGCTCCTACGAGCAGTACTTC. Translating gives CASSLAGQSSYEQYF.